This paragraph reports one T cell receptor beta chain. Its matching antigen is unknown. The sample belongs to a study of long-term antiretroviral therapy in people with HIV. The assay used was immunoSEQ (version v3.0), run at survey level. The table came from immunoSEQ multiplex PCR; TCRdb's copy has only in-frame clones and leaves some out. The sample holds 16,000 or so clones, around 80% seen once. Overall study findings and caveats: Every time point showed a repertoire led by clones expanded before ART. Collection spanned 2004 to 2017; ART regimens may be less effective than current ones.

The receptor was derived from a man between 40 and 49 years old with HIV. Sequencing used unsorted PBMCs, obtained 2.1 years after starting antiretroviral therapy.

CDR3 residues: CASSGDSSYEQYF. In DNA form, the CDR3 reads TGTGCCAGCAGTGGAGACAGTTCCTACGAGCAGTACTTC. The genes are TRBV2 and TRBJ2-7; the D gene is possibly TRBD1 (5 bases). CDR3 length: 13 residues. V was clipped by 4 bases and J by 1 base, with 8 bases between them. The germline V gene has CDR1 SNHLY and CDR2 FYNNEI.